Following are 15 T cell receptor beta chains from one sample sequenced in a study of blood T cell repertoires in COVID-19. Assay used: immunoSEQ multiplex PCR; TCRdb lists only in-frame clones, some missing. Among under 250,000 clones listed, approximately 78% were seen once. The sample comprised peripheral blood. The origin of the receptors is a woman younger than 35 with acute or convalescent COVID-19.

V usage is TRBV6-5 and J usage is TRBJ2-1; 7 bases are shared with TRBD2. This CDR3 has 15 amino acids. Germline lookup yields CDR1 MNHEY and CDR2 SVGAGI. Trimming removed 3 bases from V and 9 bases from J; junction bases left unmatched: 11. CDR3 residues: CASSYGAGADPEQFF. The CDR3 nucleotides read TGTGCCAGCAGTTATGGGGCGGGAGCGGACCCTGAGCAGTTCTTC.

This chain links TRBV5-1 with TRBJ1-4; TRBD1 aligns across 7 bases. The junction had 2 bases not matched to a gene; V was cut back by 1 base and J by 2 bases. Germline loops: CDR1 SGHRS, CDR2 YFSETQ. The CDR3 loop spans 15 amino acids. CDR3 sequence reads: CASSLRQGTNEKLFF. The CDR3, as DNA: TGCGCCAGCAGCTTGAGACAGGGCACTAATGAAAAACTGTTTTTT.

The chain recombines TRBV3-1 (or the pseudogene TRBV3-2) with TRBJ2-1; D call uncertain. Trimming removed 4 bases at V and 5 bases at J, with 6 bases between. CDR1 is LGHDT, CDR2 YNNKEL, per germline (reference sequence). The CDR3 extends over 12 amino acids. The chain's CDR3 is CASSRIDNEQFF. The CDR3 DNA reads TGTGCCAGCAGCCGTATAGACAATGAGCAGTTCTTC.

The CDR3 here is CAWARDRPANTEAFF. The CDR3 nucleotides read TGTGCCTGGGCTAGGGACAGGCCAGCGAACACTGAAGCTTTCTTT. The J gene is TRBJ1-1, the V gene TRBV30, with 8 bases that match TRBD1. There are 15 residues in the CDR3. In germline, CDR1 is GTSNPN, CDR2 SVGIG (reference sequence). J lost 1 base, V lost 5 bases, and 9 bases had no gene match.

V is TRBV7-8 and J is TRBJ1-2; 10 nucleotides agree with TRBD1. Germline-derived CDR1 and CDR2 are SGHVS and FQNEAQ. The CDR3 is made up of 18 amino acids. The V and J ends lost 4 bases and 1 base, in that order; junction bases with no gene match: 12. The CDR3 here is CASSSIMGQGTINYGYTF. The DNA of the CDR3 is TGTGCCAGCAGCTCCATTATGGGACAGGGGACGATTAACTATGGCTACACCTTC.

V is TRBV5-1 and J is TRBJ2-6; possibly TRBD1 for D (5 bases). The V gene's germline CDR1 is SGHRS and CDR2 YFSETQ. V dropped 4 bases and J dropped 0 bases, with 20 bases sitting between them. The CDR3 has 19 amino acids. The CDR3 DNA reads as TGCGCCAGCAGCCAAGGCCAGGGCCCCATAAGCTCTGGGGCCAACGTCCTGACTTTC. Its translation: CASSQGQGPISSGANVLTF.

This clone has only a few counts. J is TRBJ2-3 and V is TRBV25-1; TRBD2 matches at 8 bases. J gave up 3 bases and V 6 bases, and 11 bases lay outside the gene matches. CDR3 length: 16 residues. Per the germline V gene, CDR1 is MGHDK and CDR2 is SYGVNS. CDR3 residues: CASSLSGSRGTDTQYF. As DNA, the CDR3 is TGTGCCAGCAGCTTAAGCGGGAGCAGGGGAACAGATACGCAGTATTTT. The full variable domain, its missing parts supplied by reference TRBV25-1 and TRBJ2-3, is EADIYQTPRYLVIGTGKKITLECSQTMGHDKMYWYQQDPGMELHLIHYSYGVNSTEKGDLSSESTVSRIRTEHFPLTLESARPSHTSQYLCASSLSGSRGTDTQYFGPGTRLTVL.

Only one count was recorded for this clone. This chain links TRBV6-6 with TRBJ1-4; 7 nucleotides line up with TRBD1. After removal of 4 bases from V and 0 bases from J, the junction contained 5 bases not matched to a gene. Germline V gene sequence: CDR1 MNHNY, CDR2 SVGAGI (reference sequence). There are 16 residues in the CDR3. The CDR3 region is CASSSQGSPTNEKLFF. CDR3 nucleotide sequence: TGTGCCAGCAGTTCACAGGGGTCCCCAACTAATGAAAAACTGTTTTTT.

The CDR3 DNA is TGTGCCAGCAGTTATGCCAGGGATGGCGAGCAGTACTTC. It encodes CASSYARDGEQYF. This sequence joins TRBV6-2 or TRBV6-3 and TRBJ2-7, with TRBD1 as a possible D gene (5 bases). Germline V lookup: CDR1 MNHEY, CDR2 SVGEGT. The V gene lost 3 bases and the J gene lost 6 bases, with 12 bases spanning the gap. This CDR3 is built from 13 residues.

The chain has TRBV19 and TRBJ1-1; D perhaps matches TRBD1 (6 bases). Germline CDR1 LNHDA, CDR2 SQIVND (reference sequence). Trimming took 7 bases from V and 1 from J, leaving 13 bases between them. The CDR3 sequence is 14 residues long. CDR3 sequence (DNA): TGTGCCAGTACCCCCGGGACACAGAACACTGAAGCTTTCTTT. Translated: CASTPGTQNTEAFF.

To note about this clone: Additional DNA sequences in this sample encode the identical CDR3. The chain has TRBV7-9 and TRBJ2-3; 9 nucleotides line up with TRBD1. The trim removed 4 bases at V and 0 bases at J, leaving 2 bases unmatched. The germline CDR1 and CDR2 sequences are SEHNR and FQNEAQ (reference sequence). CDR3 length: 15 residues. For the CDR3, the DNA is TGTGCCAGCAGCTCGGGACAGGGCAGCACAGATACGCAGTATTTT. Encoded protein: CASSSGQGSTDTQYF.

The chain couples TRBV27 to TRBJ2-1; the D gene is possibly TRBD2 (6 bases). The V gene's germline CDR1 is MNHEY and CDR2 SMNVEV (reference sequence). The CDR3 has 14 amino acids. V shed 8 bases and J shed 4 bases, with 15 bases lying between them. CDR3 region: CASAVWREYNEQFF. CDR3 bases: TGTGCCAGCGCCGTGTGGAGGGAGTACAATGAGCAGTTCTTC.

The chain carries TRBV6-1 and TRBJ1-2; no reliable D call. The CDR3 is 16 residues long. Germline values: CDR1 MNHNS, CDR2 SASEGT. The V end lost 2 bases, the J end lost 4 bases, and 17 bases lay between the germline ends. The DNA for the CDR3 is TGTGCCAGCAGTGAATTTGAGGGCAGCCCAACCTATGGCTACACCTTC. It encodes CASSEFEGSPTYGYTF.

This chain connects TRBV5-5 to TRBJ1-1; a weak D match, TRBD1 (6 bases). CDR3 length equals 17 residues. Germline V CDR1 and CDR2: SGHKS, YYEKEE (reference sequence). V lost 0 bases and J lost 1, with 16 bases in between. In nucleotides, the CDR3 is TGTGCCAGCAGCTTGGCCGTGCGGCAGGGGAAGAACACTGAAGCTTTCTTT. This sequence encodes CASSLAVRQGKNTEAFF.

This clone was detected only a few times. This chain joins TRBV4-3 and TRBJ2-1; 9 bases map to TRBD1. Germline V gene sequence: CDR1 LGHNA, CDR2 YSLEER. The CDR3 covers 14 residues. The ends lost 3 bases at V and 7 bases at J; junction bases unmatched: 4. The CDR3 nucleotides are TGCGCCAGCAGCCAGAGACAGGGGGGTAATGAGCAGTTCTTC. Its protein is CASSQRQGGNEQFF.